One TCR beta chain is described in this entry. This clonotype was detected once. The antigen this receptor binds is unknown. Per-base qualities were not stored, and no clone one base away is much larger. A lone read gives weak evidence. The data were taken from a study of response to subunit inactivated influenza vaccine (dated by TCRdb to 2017 to 2018). With regard to the full study: The study used deep quantitative T cell receptor repertoire profiling to track responses to a trivalent subunit inactivated influenza vaccine. General study outcomes and caveats: The authors suggested that each seasonal influenza vaccination may recruit only a limited number of new T cells.

Library preparation used RT-PCR. The instrument given in TCRdb is Illumina HiSeq 2500. TCRdb handled the public reads itself, with Q25 trimming in fastp and clone calling in MiXCR, and kept productive beta chains. Rows are unified per CDR3 protein, each entry keeping the most common DNA and genes. Within this sample are a few hundred thousand distinct CDR3 sequences, with roughly 22% of them counted one time only. The ten largest account for approximately 10% of the sample. Taken from the germline V gene (reference sequence), the CDR1 and CDR2 loops are DFQATT and SNEGSKA. The junction shows trimming of 7 bases on V and 7 bases on J, and the gene matches do not reach 25 bases of it. The CDR3 goes from the cysteine to the phenylalanine over 19 residues. The sequence is cut down to CDR3 DNA, 57 bases in frame from base 1.

This sequence uses TRBV20-1 and TRBJ2-1, with 10 junctional bases fitting TRBD2. The sequencing here drew on PBMCs from blood, taken less than 22 months after vaccination. The receptor was isolated from a man between 45 and 75 years old who received an inactivated influenza vaccine. Donor details come from another sample of the same person, matched by shared clones. The CDR3 region reads CSVPGSGRAAPGSLNEQFF. The nucleotide sequence reads TGCAGTGTCCCGGGAAGCGGGAGGGCCGCACCTGGATCGTTGAATGAGCAGTTCTTC.